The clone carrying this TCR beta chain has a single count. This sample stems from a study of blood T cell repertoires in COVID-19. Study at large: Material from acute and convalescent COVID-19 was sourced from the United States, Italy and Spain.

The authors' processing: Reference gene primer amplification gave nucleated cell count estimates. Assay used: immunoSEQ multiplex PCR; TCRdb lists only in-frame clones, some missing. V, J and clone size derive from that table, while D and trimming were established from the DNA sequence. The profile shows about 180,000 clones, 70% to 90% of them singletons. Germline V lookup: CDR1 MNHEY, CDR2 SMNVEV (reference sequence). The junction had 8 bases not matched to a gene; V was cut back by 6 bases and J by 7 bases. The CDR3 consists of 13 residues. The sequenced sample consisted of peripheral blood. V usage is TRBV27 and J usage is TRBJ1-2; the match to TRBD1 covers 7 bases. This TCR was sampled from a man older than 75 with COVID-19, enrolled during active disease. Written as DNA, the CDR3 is TGTGCCAGCAGCCCTACAGGGGTGAGTGGCTACACCTTC. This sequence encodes CASSPTGVSGYTF.